The present TCR beta chain was sequenced within a study of regulatory T cells in long-lasting Graves disease. Study-level results: A reduction in accuracy may have resulted from the small sample size.

Germline V gives CDR1 DFQATT, CDR2 SNEGSKA (reference sequence). The CDR3 extends over 14 amino acids. Trimming removed 6 bases from V and 0 bases from J, with 12 bases in between. This clonotype was seen at least ten times. The antigen remains undetermined. Construction of TCR beta libraries relied on iRepertoire HTBI primers and on Arm-PCR targeting CDR3 regions. TCRdb ran MiXCR on the multiplex PCR reads and lists one entry per CDR3 protein. The sample includes about 400,000 distinct CDR3 sequences, 15% to 19% of them seen just once. Described time point: newly diagnosed GD, antithyroid drugs for less than 3 months. PBMCs were the source of the RNA used for TCR sequencing.

Sequencing used peripheral blood mononuclear cells (PBMCs), obtained at new diagnosis, from a patient treated with antithyroid drugs. The V call is TRBV20-1, the J call TRBJ2-1; D unresolved. The clonotype comes from a female donor with Graves disease. CDR3 in DNA: TGCAGTGCACCCGACCCCTCCTCCTACAATGAGCAGTTCTTC. It specifies CSAPDPSSYNEQFF.